This T cell receptor beta chain is from a study of beta chain features in type 1 diabetes (dated by TCRdb to between 2018 and 2020). A note on the overall study: Mean age, gender distribution, total cell number and subset yield were not different between patients and healthy donors. A total of roughly 99 million sorted cells were examined across all samples, and the number of cells per subset was strongly correlated with RNA yield. In the study, recently diagnosed type 1 diabetes patients and matched healthy donors were compared on the TCRB repertoires of their sorted circulating CD4+ T cell subsets. Whereas all 28 donors provided naive and central memory subsets, regulatory and stem cell-like memory subsets were isolated from just 8 patients and roughly eight healthy donors.

The paper's findings and limits, for the study overall: Because cDNA was sequenced instead of genomic DNA, activated cells with high expression could be over-represented, although the groups did not differ in activation or CD3 levels. Naive, central memory and regulatory TCRB repertoires appeared to be more alike among patients than among healthy donors. Type 1 diabetes patients showed a moderate but significant shortening of TCRB CDR3 length in all four CD4+ subsets. HLA sub-analyses involved small numbers of individuals, so any influence of HLA type on TCRB rearrangement remained unresolved. Shorter templates might have been favored by PCR, but patient and control samples were amplified and corrected together, so both groups would have been affected equally by any skew. At VDJ recombination sites, type 1 diabetes patients had fewer insertions and more deleted nucleotides, which implies abnormalities in thymic rearrangement.

The entire isolated RNA was reverse transcribed using the High Capacity cDNA Reverse Transcription Kit, and thus expressed TCRB transcripts were sequenced. Deep immunoSEQ sequencing was performed on naive, central memory and regulatory T cell samples, with an average of around 3.5 million total reads per sample. Sorted cells were lysed in RLT buffer and RNA was extracted with DNase-treated RNeasy Micro or Mini kits, depending on cell number. To prevent cross-contamination, each cell subset was processed individually, whereas patient and healthy donor samples were processed jointly. TCRB sequences were amplified from cDNA with the immunoSEQ multiplex PCR, producing 87-bp fragments spanning the CDR3 region. The amplicons were sequenced using the Illumina HiSeq platform. In the original analysis: PCR bias was corrected computationally using synthetic template baselines, and reads within Hamming distance 2 were collapsed, with unmergeable singletons discarded. By aligning reads against IMGT, V, D and J genes, CDR3 length, and insertions or deletions at six rearrangement sites were assigned. Within each subset, clonotype counts were normalized to sorted cell number, after which true diversity and Gini coefficients were computed with the tcR R package. Repertoire sharing was quantified using the overlap coefficient calculated on TCRB nucleotide sequences. This is the immuneACCESS table as TCRdb keeps it, with only in-frame sequences that have V and J called. A part of the clones is gone; compared with another copy, unresolved V genes explain less than half, and the rest is unexplained. That table furnishes V, J and clone size, whereas the DNA furnished D and trimming. The sample data list roughly 300,000 clones, and 14% of these were observed just once. The ten largest clonotypes hold more than 6.5% of the sample.

From each donor, a single peripheral blood sample of approximately 110 mL on average was drawn into heparinised tubes. A BD FACSAria II was used to sort naive, central memory, regulatory and stem cell-like memory CD4+ T cells with a panel that included CD45RO, CCR7, CD25, CD127, CD95 and CD27. All sorted populations exceeded 98% purity. PBMCs were isolated right away by Lymphoprep density gradient centrifugation and were stained directly, without culture. So that batch effects would be minimized, each experiment stained and sorted samples in pairs, pairing one healthy donor with one patient. This clone was recorded at least ten times. The antigen it recognizes is unknown. No clone much larger than this one lies a single base away; base qualities are absent. The germline V gene encodes CDR1 KGHSH and CDR2 LQKENI. Inclusive of the bounding cysteine and phenylalanine, the CDR3 is 14 residues long. CDR3 DNA is the only sequence kept; it has 42 bases, read in frame from the first base. Trimming removed 6 bases from V and 5 bases from J; the gene matches leave 7 bases unexplained.

The chain is assembled from TRBV18 and TRBJ2-7, with 10 middle bases fitting TRBD1. The origin of this receptor is a man aged 25 to 40 in good health. Sequencing was done on a sample of central memory CD4+ T cells from blood. The nucleotide sequence reads as follows: TGTGCCAGCTCGCGGGACAGGGGCCTGGACGAGCAGTACTTC. Translation gives CASSRDRGLDEQYF. With the rest looked up from the reference TRBV18 and TRBJ2-7 genes rather than sequenced, the full variable domain is NAGVMQNPRHLVRRRGQEARLRCSPMKGHSHVYWYRQLPEEGLKFMVYLQKENIIDESGMPKERFSAEFPKEGPSILRIQQVVRGDSAAYFCASSRDRGLDEQYFGPGTRLTVT.